This T cell receptor beta chain is from a study of shared clonotypes between healthy human individuals. Original analysis: ImmunoSEQ junction-only sequences lacked quality scores, so their filtering differed. Profiled with immunoSEQ multiplex PCR; TCRdb holds only in-frame clones, not every one. From that table come the V and J calls and clone size; the DNA was used to work out D and trimming. The sample yields more than 2 million clones, more than 90% seen once. This TCR came from a man younger than 30 in good health. Sequencing input: naive CD4+ T cells sorted from blood. Documented subset: CD45RA+ positively selected.

CDR3 in amino acids: CASSFGQPGQLSYNEQFF. The CDR3, as DNA: TGTGCCAGCAGCTTTGGCCAGCCCGGGCAATTATCCTACAATGAGCAGTTCTTC. The chain has TRBV13 and TRBJ2-1; D is uncertain. V lost 3 bases, J lost 1 base, and 19 bases lay in between. The CDR3 has 18 amino acids. The germline gives CDR1 PRHDT, CDR2 FYEKMQ (reference sequence).